This T cell receptor beta chain was sequenced in a study of neoadjuvant anti-PD-1 for oral cavity cancer. In the study overall: Non-progressing patients received a fourth nivolumab dose near day 43, then surgery on days 50-56. Whole-study results and caveats: After neoadjuvant nivolumab, PBMC T cell clonality was significantly higher in non-responders than responders. Higher pretreatment blood Treg/Th17 ratios correlated with higher pretreatment blood and lower post-treatment tumor TCRbeta clonality.

Generated by immunoSEQ multiplex PCR, the TCRdb table keeps only in-frame clones and is missing some. Among about 72,000 clones, around four fifths were seen once, and the ten largest hold approximately 3.6%. As regards this clone: Its cognate antigen is unknown.

Analysis of PBMCs was direct, with no culture step. The germline CDR1 and CDR2 sequences are SGHRS and YFSETQ. The ends were cut back, 0 bases at V and 5 bases at J, with 11 bases in the middle. The CDR3 is 14 amino acids. The V call is TRBV5-1, the J call TRBJ2-5, with D possibly being TRBD2 (5 bases). The receptor comes from a person aged 40 to 85 with oral cavity squamous cell carcinoma. The material sequenced was PBMCs, taken before nivolumab (anti-PD-1) treatment. The CDR3 spells CASSLAGIGETQYF. CDR3 nucleotide sequence: TGCGCCAGCAGCTTGGCCGGGATAGGCGAGACCCAGTACTTC.